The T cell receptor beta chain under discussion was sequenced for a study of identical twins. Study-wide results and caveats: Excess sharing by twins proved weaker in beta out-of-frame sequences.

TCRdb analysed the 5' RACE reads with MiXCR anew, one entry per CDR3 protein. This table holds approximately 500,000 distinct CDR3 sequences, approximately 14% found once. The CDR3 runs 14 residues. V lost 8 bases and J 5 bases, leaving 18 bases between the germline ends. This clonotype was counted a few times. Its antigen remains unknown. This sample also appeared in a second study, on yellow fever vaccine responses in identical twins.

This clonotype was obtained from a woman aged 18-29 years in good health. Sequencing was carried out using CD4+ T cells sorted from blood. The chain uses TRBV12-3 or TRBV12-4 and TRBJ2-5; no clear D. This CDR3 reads CASSPPVGAETQYF. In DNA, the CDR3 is TGTGCCAGCTCCCCCCCGGTCGGAGCGGAGACCCAGTACTTC.